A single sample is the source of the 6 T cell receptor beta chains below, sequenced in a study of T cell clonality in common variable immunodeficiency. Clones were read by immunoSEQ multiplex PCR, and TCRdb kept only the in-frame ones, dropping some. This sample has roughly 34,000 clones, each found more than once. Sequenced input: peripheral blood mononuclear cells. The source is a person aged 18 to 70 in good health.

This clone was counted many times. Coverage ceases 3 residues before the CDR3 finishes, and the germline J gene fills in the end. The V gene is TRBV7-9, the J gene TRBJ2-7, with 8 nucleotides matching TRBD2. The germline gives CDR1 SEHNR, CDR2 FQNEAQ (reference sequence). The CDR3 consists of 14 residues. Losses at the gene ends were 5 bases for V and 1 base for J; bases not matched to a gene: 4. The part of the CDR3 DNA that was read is TGTGCCAGCAGCATTAGCGGGACATCCTACGAG. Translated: CASSISGTSYE. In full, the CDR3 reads CASSISGTSYEQYF.

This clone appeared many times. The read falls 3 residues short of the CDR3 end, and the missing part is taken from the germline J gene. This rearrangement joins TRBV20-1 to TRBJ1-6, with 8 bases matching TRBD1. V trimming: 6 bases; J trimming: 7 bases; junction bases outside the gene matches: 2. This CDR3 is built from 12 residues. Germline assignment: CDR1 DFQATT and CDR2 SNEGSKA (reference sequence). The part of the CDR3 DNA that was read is TGCAGTGCAGACAGGGGCAATTCACCC. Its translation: CSADRGNSP. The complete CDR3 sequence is CSADRGNSPLHF.

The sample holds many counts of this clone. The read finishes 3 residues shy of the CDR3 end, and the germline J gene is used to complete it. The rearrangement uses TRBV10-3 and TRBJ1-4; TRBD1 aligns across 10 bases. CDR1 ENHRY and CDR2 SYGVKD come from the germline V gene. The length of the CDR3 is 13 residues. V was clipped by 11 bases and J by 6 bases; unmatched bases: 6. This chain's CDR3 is CASSGTGDEKLFF. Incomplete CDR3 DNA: TGTGCCTCCTCCGGGACAGGGGATGAAAAA.

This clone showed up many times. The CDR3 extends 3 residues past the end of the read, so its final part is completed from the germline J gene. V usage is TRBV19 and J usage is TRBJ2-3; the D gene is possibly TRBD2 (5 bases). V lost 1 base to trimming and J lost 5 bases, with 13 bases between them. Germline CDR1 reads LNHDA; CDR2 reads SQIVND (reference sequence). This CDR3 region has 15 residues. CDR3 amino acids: CASSIASPAGDTQYF. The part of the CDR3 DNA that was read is TGTGCCAGTAGTATAGCTAGCCCGGCGGGAGATACG. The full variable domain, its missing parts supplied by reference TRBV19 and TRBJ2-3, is DGGITQSPKYLFRKEGQNVTLSCEQNLNHDAMYWYRQDPGQGLRLIYYSQIVNDFQKGDIAEGYSVSREKKESFPLTVTSAQKNPTAFYLCASSIASPAGDTQYFGPGTRLTVL.

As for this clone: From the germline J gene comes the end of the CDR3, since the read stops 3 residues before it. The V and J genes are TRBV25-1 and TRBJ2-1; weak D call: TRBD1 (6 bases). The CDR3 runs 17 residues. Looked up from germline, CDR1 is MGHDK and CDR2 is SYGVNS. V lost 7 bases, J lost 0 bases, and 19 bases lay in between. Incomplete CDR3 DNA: TGTGCCAGCACCCCCCCCACAGGGACGTACTCCTACAATGAG. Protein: CASTPPTGTYSYNE. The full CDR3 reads CASTPPTGTYSYNEQFF.

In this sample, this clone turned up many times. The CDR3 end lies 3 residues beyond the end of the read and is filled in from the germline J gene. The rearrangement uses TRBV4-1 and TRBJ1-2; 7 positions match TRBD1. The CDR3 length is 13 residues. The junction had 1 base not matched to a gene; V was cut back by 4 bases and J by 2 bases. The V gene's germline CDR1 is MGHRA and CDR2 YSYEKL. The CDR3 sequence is CASSLDRNYGYTF. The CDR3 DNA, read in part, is TGCGCCAGCAGCCTGGACAGGAACTATGGC.